One sample yielded the 9 T cell receptor beta chains listed below, sequenced in a study of T cell responses to AZD1222 COVID-19 vaccine (dated by TCRdb to the early 2020s). The method behind the library was the immunoSEQ multiplex PCR assay. TCRdb limited this immuneACCESS table to in-frame rearrangements with V and J called. A share of clones is missing; checked studies link under half to unresolved V genes, and the rest is unexplained. This sample lists around 140,000 clones; over 90% were detected once. The ten largest clones represent around 5% of the sample. Per the publication, the time point label means: baseline before first vaccination. The input for sequencing was peripheral blood, taken on day 0 of AZD1222 vaccination. These TCRs come from an adult in good health.

This rearrangement joins TRBV6-6 to TRBJ2-1; 8 nucleotides align to TRBD2. V was pared by 0 bases and J by 9 bases, with 1 base of the junction left unmatched. The CDR3 loop spans 13 amino acids. CDR1 and CDR2 from the germline V gene are MNHNY and SVGAGI (reference sequence). This CDR3 reads CASSYSRGAEQFF. The CDR3 nucleotides read TGTGCCAGCAGTTACTCGCGGGGGGCTGAGCAGTTCTTC.

The chain recombines TRBV9 with TRBJ2-5; D possibly corresponds to TRBD1 (7 bases). V lost 0 bases and J lost 2, with 14 bases in between. There are 16 residues in the CDR3. Germline CDR1 SGDLS, CDR2 YYNGEE. The CDR3, as DNA: TGTGCCAGCAGCGTAGGAGGCAGGGGGGTACAAGAGACCCAGTACTTC. The encoded protein is CASSVGGRGVQETQYF.

The rearrangement joins TRBV15 to TRBJ2-7; no reliable D call. Germline CDR1 and CDR2: LNHNV and YYDKDF (reference sequence). CDR3 length equals 11 residues. Trimming removed 3 bases from V and 7 bases from J, with 7 bases in between. The CDR3 is CATSSYREQYF. CDR3 coding DNA: TGTGCCACCAGCAGTTATAGAGAGCAGTACTTC.

The chain has TRBV3-1 (or the pseudogene TRBV3-2) and TRBJ1-1; D might be TRBD1 (6 bases). Trimming removed 2 bases from V and 1 base from J, with 11 bases in between. From germline, CDR1 is LGHDT and CDR2 YNNKEL (reference sequence). The length of the CDR3 is 15 residues. In DNA form, the CDR3 reads TGTGCCAGCAGCCAATTTCTACAGGGGAACACTGAAGCTTTCTTT. This sequence encodes CASSQFLQGNTEAFF.

This clone was detected once. The chain combines TRBV15 with TRBJ2-1; the D gene could be TRBD1 or TRBD2 (5 bases each). V dropped 10 bases and J dropped 2 bases, with 15 bases sitting between them. The CDR3 sequence is 14 residues long. CDR1 and CDR2 (germline): LNHNV, YYDKDF (reference sequence). DNA of the CDR3: TGTGCCATAGGGACGGAACTAGCCTACAATGAGCAGTTCTTC. Translating it yields CAIGTELAYNEQFF.

The chain uses TRBV24-1 and TRBJ2-3; 11 bases match TRBD1. Trimming removed 4 bases from V and 6 bases from J; junction bases left unmatched: 11. The length of the CDR3 is 17 residues. Germline CDR1 KGHDR, CDR2 SFDVKD. Written as DNA, the CDR3 is TGTGCCACCAGTGAAAGGACAGGGGGCGATTTGTTGGATACGCAGTATTTT. It yields the protein CATSERTGGDLLDTQYF.

The chain uses TRBV3-1 (or the pseudogene TRBV3-2) and TRBJ1-3; 11 bases are a match to TRBD1. This CDR3 region has 19 residues. V was clipped by 1 base and J by 3 bases; unmatched bases: 11. From germline, CDR1 is LGHDT and CDR2 YNNKEL (reference sequence). The CDR3 region is CASSQVFGQGALVGNTIYF. The CDR3 DNA is TGTGCCAGCAGCCAAGTTTTCGGACAGGGGGCACTCGTTGGAAACACCATATATTTT.

The chain combines TRBV18 with TRBJ1-1; a weak D match, TRBD1 (6 bases). Germline lookup yields CDR1 KGHSH and CDR2 LQKENI. The CDR3 runs 14 residues. V was cut by 2 bases and J by 1 base, with 8 bases left in between. The CDR3 reads CASSPRQENTEAFF. The DNA for the CDR3 is TGTGCCAGCTCACCAAGACAGGAGAACACTGAAGCTTTCTTT.

The chain is built from TRBV10-3 and TRBJ2-1; D might be TRBD2 (5 bases). Germline V gives CDR1 ENHRY, CDR2 SYGVKD. The CDR3 is 16 amino acids. Trimming removed 2 bases at V and 8 bases at J, with 19 bases between. The CDR3 loop reads CAISEAAGGREYEQFF. The DNA for the CDR3 is TGTGCCATCAGTGAGGCGGCAGGCGGAAGGGAGTATGAGCAGTTCTTC.